These 25 T cell receptor beta chains were all obtained from the same sample, sequenced in a study of T cells expressing NK-cell markers. TCRdb reanalyzed the 5' RACE reads, giving one entry per CDR3 protein sequence and no DNA. Its clone listing holds roughly 150,000 distinct CDR3 sequences. The sample comprised blood T cells: a sorted CD56 or NKG2C T cell subset, CD4+ or CD8+ T cells, or bulk PBMC T cells (not recorded which). The source is a woman between 18 and 70 years old in good health.

V usage is TRBV5-1 and J usage is TRBJ1-1; TCRdb's D call of TRBD1 is untestable without DNA. Germline CDR1 is SGHRS and CDR2 is YFSETQ. The CDR3 length is 11 residues. The CDR3: CASESQGAAFF.

The chain is built from TRBV20-1 and TRBJ1-1; with no DNA, the TCRdb D assignment of TRBD1 cannot be verified. The CDR3 consists of 14 residues. Germline values: CDR1 DFQATT, CDR2 SNEGSKA (reference sequence). The CDR3 is CSATRGELNTEAFF.

This CDR3 reads CASSQWDSPSYNEQFF. V usage is TRBV4-1 and J usage is TRBJ2-1; TCRdb lists TRBD1, though no DNA is available to test this call. The CDR3 is 16 residues long. Germline CDR1 and CDR2: MGHRA and YSYEKL.

The gene calls are TRBV6-2 or TRBV6-3 and TRBJ1-3. The CDR3 contains 16 residues. CDR1 is MNHEY and CDR2 is SVGEGT in the germline V gene. CDR3 sequence: CASSYVHRISGNTIYF.

V and J are TRBV6-1 and TRBJ2-1; the D call of TRBD2 rests on TCRdb alone, since no DNA is present to check it. Germline values: CDR1 MNHNS, CDR2 SASEGT. The CDR3 is made up of 17 amino acids. The CDR3 region is CASSRTGVAGVLNEQFF.

The rearrangement links TRBV20-1 to TRBJ2-7; TCRdb's assignment of TRBD1 cannot be checked, as there is no DNA. Looked up from germline, CDR1 is DFQATT and CDR2 is SNEGSKA (reference sequence). There are 16 residues in the CDR3. CDR3 sequence reads: CSASWVVPGVGHEQYF.

The CDR3: CSVVPGLAGDGNEQFF. This chain joins TRBV29-1 and TRBJ2-1; checking the TCRdb D call of TRBD2 is not possible without DNA. This CDR3 is built from 16 residues. Germline values: CDR1 SQVTM, CDR2 ANQGSEA.

CDR3 amino acids: CASSPGLANTGELFF. V gene TRBV7-8 combines with J gene TRBJ2-2; TCRdb lists TRBD2, though no DNA is available to test this call. The CDR3 has 15 amino acids. Germline V gene data show CDR1 as SGHVS and CDR2 as FQNEAQ.

The gene calls are TRBV6-6 and TRBJ1-1. CDR3 length equals 13 residues. Germline lookup yields CDR1 MNHNY and CDR2 SVGAGI (reference sequence). CDR3 sequence: CASSSPTLTEAFF.

This chain links TRBV7-9 with TRBJ2-5; TCRdb's assignment of TRBD1 cannot be checked, as there is no DNA. Germline V gives CDR1 SEHNR, CDR2 FQNEAQ (reference sequence). CDR3 size: 13 residues. CDR3 residues: CASIQTGGETQYF.

V is TRBV7-8 and J is TRBJ2-1. Germline V gene data show CDR1 as SGHVS and CDR2 as FQNEAQ. The CDR3 is 13 amino acids. CDR3 in amino acids: CASSLALVDEQFF.

This chain joins TRBV21-1 and TRBJ2-1. TRBV21-1 is recorded as a pseudogene. The CDR3 is 15 residues long. The CDR3 loop reads CAQPKPDCSYNEQFF.

The V gene is TRBV25-1, the J gene TRBJ2-5; TCRdb picks TRBD1, but there is no DNA to check that call. The germline V gene has CDR1 MGHDK and CDR2 SYGVNS. CDR3 length: 15 residues. Here the CDR3 reads CASSGLGTVQETQYF.

This chain joins TRBV6-1 and TRBJ1-5; no DNA is available, so the TRBD1 call from TCRdb remains unchecked. The CDR3 extends over 17 amino acids. Germline CDR1 reads MNHNS; CDR2 reads SASEGT. CDR3: CASSLRPPGASNQPQHF.

The CDR3 sequence is CASSGGGRETQYF. The J gene is TRBJ2-5, the V gene TRBV12-3 or TRBV12-4; TCRdb indicates TRBD2, and absent DNA this call remains unverified. The CDR3 is 13 amino acids.

The J gene is TRBJ2-1, the V gene TRBV19. Germline V CDR1 and CDR2: LNHDA, SQIVND (reference sequence). The CDR3 has 11 amino acids. The CDR3 loop reads CASSGSNEQFF.

The V and J genes are TRBV6-5 and TRBJ2-7; TCRdb's D gene call, TRBD1, goes unchecked for lack of DNA. The CDR3 length is 13 residues. The germline V gene has CDR1 MNHEY and CDR2 SVGAGI. The CDR3 here is CASSYRQGYEQYF.

J is TRBJ2-5 and V is TRBV12-3 or TRBV12-4; absent DNA, TCRdb's TRBD2 call cannot be checked. This CDR3 has 16 amino acids. This chain's CDR3 is CASSFSPGLAGETQYF.

The CDR3 loop is CSARDPLHTDTQYF. V and J are TRBV20-1 and TRBJ2-3; as DNA is missing, the TRBD2 call by TCRdb cannot be tested. The CDR3 extends over 14 amino acids. Per germline, CDR1 DFQATT and CDR2 SNEGSKA (reference sequence).

The chain is built from TRBV20-1 and TRBJ2-1; the TCRdb D gene call, TRBD1, has no DNA to confirm it. CDR1 and CDR2 from the germline V gene are DFQATT and SNEGSKA (reference sequence). This CDR3 comprises 15 residues. The CDR3 is CSARDSASSPHEQFF.

The chain uses TRBV27 and TRBJ2-7; TCRdb's D call of TRBD1 is untestable without DNA. The length of the CDR3 is 15 residues. Germline assignment: CDR1 MNHEY and CDR2 SMNVEV (reference sequence). CDR3 loop: CASRQLATPTGEQYF.

The chain employs TRBV3-1 and TRBJ2-3; the TCRdb call, TRBD2, lacks DNA for checking. The CDR3 runs 16 residues. Germline assignment: CDR1 LGHDT and CDR2 YNNKEL (reference sequence). The CDR3 protein is CASSQAGLAGTDTQYF.

The chain combines TRBV5-1 with TRBJ2-2; TCRdb's D call of TRBD1 is untestable without DNA. Germline lookup yields CDR1 SGHRS and CDR2 YFSETQ. The CDR3 spans 15 residues. The CDR3 reads CASSLYGGNTGELFF.

The chain combines TRBV9 with TRBJ2-6. Germline-derived CDR1 and CDR2 are SGDLS and YYNGEE. The CDR3 extends over 16 amino acids. The CDR3 sequence: CASSADRRPGANVLTF.

This rearrangement joins TRBV3-1 to TRBJ1-6. Germline lookup yields CDR1 LGHDT and CDR2 YNNKEL (reference sequence). The CDR3 extends over 13 amino acids. The CDR3 sequence: CASSFGEGTPLHF.